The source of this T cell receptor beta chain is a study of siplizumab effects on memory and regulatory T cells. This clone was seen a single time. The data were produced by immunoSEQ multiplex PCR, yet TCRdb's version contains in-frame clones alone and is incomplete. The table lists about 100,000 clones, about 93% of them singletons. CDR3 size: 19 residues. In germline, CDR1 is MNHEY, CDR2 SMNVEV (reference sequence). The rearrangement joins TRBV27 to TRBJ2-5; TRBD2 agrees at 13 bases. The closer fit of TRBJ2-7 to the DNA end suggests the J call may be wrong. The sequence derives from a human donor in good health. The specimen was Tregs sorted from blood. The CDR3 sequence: CASSSRQGWTSGSGYEQYF. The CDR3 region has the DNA TGTGCCAGCAGTTCTCGACAGGGGTGGACTAGCGGGAGTGGATACGAGCAGTACTTC.